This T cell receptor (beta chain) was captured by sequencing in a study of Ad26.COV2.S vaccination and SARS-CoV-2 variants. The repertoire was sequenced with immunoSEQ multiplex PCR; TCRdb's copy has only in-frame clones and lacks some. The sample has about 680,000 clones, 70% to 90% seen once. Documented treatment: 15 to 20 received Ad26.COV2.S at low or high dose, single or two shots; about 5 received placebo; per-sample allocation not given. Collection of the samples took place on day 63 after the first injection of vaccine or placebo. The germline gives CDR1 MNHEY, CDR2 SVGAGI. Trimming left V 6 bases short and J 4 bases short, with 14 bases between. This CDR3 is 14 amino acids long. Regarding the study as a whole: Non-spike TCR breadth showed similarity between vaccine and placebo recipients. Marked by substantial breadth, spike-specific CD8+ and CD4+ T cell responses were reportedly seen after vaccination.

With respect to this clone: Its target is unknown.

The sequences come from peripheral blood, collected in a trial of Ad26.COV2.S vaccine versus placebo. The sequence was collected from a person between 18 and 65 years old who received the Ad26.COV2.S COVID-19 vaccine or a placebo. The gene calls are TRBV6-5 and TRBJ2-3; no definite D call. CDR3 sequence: CASSSPPNSDTQYF. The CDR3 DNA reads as TGTGCCAGCAGCTCCCCCCCAAACTCAGATACGCAGTATTTT.